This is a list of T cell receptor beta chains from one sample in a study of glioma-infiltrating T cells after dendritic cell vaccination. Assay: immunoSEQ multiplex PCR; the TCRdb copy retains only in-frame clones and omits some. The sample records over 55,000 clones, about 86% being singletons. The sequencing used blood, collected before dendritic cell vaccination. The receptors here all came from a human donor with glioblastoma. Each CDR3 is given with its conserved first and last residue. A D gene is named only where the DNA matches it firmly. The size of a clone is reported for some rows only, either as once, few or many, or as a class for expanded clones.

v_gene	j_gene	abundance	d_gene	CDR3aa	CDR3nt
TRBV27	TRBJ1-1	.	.	CASRQNSRPGGTEAFF	TGTGCCAGCAGGCAAAATTCTCGACCGGGGGGAACTGAAGCTTTCTTT
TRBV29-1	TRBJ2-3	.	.	CSVERQGDTQYF	TGCAGCGTTGAAAGGCAGGGAGATACGCAGTATTTT
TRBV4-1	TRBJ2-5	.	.	CASSQEGTQETQYF	TGCGCCAGCAGCCAAGAGGGGACACAAGAGACCCAGTACTTC
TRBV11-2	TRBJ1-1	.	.	CASSLAWGESTEAFF	TGTGCCAGCAGCCTCGCGTGGGGGGAGAGCACTGAAGCTTTCTTT
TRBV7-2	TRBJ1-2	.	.	CASSLAPGILNYGYTF	TGTGCCAGCAGCTTAGCGCCAGGCATACTGAACTATGGCTACACCTTC
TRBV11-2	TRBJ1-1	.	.	CASSLDGGNTEAFF	TGTGCCAGCAGCTTAGACGGGGGGAACACTGAAGCTTTCTTT
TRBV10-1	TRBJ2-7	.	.	CASSLRTVYEQYF	TGCGCCAGCAGTCTCCGGACAGTCTACGAGCAGTACTTC
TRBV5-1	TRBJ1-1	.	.	CASSEWEGAFF	TGCGCCAGCAGCGAGTGGGAGGGAGCTTTCTTT
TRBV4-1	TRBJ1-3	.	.	CASSQDPSSENTIYF	TGCGCCAGCAGCCAAGACCCTAGCAGCGAAAACACCATATATTTT
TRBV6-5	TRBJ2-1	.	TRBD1	CASRYGDSNNEQFF	TGTGCCAGCCGCTATGGGGACAGCAACAATGAGCAGTTCTTC
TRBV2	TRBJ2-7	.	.	CASKGWRTDYEQYF	TGTGCCAGCAAAGGGTGGCGGACAGACTACGAGCAGTACTTC
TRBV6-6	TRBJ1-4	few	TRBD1	CASSLQAGGNEKLFF	TGTGCCAGCAGCTTACAGGCAGGGGGAAATGAAAAACTGTTTTTT
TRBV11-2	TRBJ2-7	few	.	CASSSITYEQYF	TGTGCCAGCAGCTCCATCACCTACGAGCAGTACTTC
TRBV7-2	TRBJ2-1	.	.	CASSPGQYNEQFF	TGTGCCAGCAGCCCAGGACAGTACAATGAGCAGTTCTTC
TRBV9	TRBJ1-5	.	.	CASSAGQPQHF	TGTGCCAGCAGCGCGGGTCAGCCCCAGCATTTT
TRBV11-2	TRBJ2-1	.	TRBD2	CASSLSGGASYNEQFF	TGTGCCAGCAGCTTAAGCGGGGGGGCGTCCTACAATGAGCAGTTCTTC
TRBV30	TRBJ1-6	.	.	CAWSPGNSPLHF	TGTGCCTGGAGCCCAGGAAATTCACCCCTCCACTTT
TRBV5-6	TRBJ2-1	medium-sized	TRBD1	CASSLGTGHYEQFF	TGTGCCAGCAGTCTGGGGACAGGGCACTATGAGCAGTTCTTC
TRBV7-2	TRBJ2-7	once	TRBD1	CASSLGQGILEQYF	TGTGCCAGCAGCTTGGGACAGGGGATTCTCGAGCAGTACTTC
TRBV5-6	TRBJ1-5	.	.	CASSTRQNSNQPQHF	TGTGCCAGCAGCACAAGACAAAATAGCAATCAGCCCCAGCATTTT
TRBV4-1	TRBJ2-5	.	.	CASSQEVREDGETQYF	TGCGCCAGCAGCCAAGAAGTCAGGGAGGACGGAGAGACCCAGTACTTC
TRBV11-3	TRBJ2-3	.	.	CASSFERQDTQYF	TGTGCCAGCAGCTTCGAGCGACAGGATACGCAGTATTTT
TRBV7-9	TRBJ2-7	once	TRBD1	CASSPRQGPTSYEQYF	TGTGCCAGCAGCCCAAGACAGGGGCCGACCTCCTACGAGCAGTACTTC
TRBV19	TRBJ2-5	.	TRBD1	CASSIGSGTGKETQYF	TGTGCCAGTAGTATCGGAAGCGGGACAGGGAAAGAGACCCAGTACTTC
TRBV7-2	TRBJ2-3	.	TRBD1	CASSARQGLADTQYF	TGTGCCAGCAGCGCCCGACAGGGTTTGGCAGATACGCAGTATTTT
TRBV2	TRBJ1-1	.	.	CASKQGTTNTEAFF	TGTGCCAGCAAGCAGGGGACTACGAACACTGAAGCTTTCTTT
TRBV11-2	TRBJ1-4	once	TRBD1	CASSFGQGVTNEKLFF	TGTGCCAGCAGCTTCGGACAGGGAGTGACTAATGAAAAACTGTTTTTT
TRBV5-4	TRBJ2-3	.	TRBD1	CASSSPGQGASDTQYF	TGTGCCAGCAGCTCCCCGGGACAGGGGGCTTCAGATACGCAGTATTTT
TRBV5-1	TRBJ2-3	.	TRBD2	CASSLSGGGVTDTQYF	TGCGCCAGCAGCTTGTCGGGGGGGGGCGTGACAGATACGCAGTATTTT
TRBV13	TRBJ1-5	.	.	CASSLEGAGQPQHF	TGTGCCAGCAGCTTAGAGGGAGCAGGTCAGCCCCAGCATTTT
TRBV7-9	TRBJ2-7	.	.	CASQGPGEQYF	TGTGCCAGCCAGGGGCCGGGGGAGCAGTACTTC